The rows below give T cell receptor beta chains drawn from one sample of a study of blood T cell repertoires in COVID-19. The method was immunoSEQ multiplex PCR; TCRdb's version includes in-frame clones alone and lacks a portion of them. The sample consists of roughly 250,000 clones, roughly 88% of them appearing once. Specimen: PBMCs or T cells enriched from blood (not recorded which). Every receptor here comes from a woman between 40 and 55 years old with acute COVID-19. Both conserved end residues are part of each CDR3. Each record gives: clone size, V gene, J gene, D gene, CDR3 DNA, CDR3 protein. The D gene is left open where the match is weak. Not every row has a clone size; where given, it reads once, few, many or a size class.

>-|TRBV18|TRBJ1-4|-
TGTGCCAGCTCACCATTGGCCCTTAATGAAAAACTGTTTTTT
CASSPLALNEKLFF
>-|TRBV19|TRBJ2-5|TRBD1
TGTGCCAGTAGTCCGGACAGGGGGCGAGAGACCCAGTACTTC
CASSPDRGRETQYF
>-|TRBV6-2/TRBV6-3|TRBJ2-5|TRBD1
TGTGCCAGCAGTTTCGGCAGGGGGATCCAAGAGACCCAGTACTTC
CASSFGRGIQETQYF
>-|TRBV27|TRBJ2-2|TRBD2
TGTGCCAGCAGTTTTGTCGGGAGGCCAAACACCGGGGAGCTGTTTTTT
CASSFVGRPNTGELFF
>-|TRBV14|TRBJ2-3|TRBD1
TGTGCCAGCAGTGAACGCCAGGGGGAAGATACGCAGTATTTT
CASSERQGEDTQYF
>-|TRBV6-5|TRBJ2-6|TRBD2
TGTGCCAGCAGGGCCTGGGGGACTATCAACGTCCTGACTTTC
CASRAWGTINVLTF
>few|TRBV7-9|TRBJ2-7|-
TGTGCCAGCAGCGTGACAAGATACGAGCAGTACTTC
CASSVTRYEQYF
>once|TRBV2|TRBJ2-3|TRBD1
TGTGCCGGCCGACAGGGGATGGACGCAGATACGCAGTATTTT
CAGRQGMDADTQYF
>-|TRBV10-1|TRBJ1-6|TRBD1
TGCGCCAGCAGTCCCGACAGGGTGCGATCACCCCTCCACTTT
CASSPDRVRSPLHF
>-|TRBV6-5|TRBJ2-1|TRBD2
TGTGCCAGCAGTTACTCGCCTCGCGGGAGGGGCAATGAGCAGTTCTTC
CASSYSPRGRGNEQFF
>-|TRBV18|TRBJ2-5|-
TGTGCCAGCTCACCATCCGGGACAAAAGAGACCCAGTACTTC
CASSPSGTKETQYF
>-|TRBV18|TRBJ1-1|-
TGTGCCAGCTTAGAGACAGGCCCATCCGTCGAAGCTTTCTTT
CASLETGPSVEAFF
>-|TRBV12-5|TRBJ2-1|TRBD2
TGTGCTAGTGGTCCAATGACTAGCGGGAGTCTCTACAATGAGCAGTTCTTC
CASGPMTSGSLYNEQFF
>-|TRBV25-1|TRBJ2-3|-
TGTGCCAGCAGTTCGACCAGAGGAGATGCCCCAGATACGCAGTATTTT
CASSSTRGDAPDTQYF
>-|TRBV30|TRBJ2-5|-
TGTGCCTGGAGTGCGGGAGTCAAGGAGACCCAGTACTTC
CAWSAGVKETQYF
>-|TRBV7-8|TRBJ2-1|-
TGTGCCAGCAGCTTAAGCCACAGGCCAGGGCTCTACAATGAGCAGTTCTTC
CASSLSHRPGLYNEQFF
>-|TRBV10-2|TRBJ2-5|TRBD1
TGCGCCAGCGGACGGGACAGGGTGGAGACCCAGTACTTC
CASGRDRVETQYF
>-|TRBV5-1|TRBJ2-5|TRBD2
TGCGCCAGCAGCTTGGCGGGGGGGGGCGCCCCGCGGGAGACCCAGTACTTC
CASSLAGGGAPRETQYF
>-|TRBV7-9|TRBJ2-3|TRBD2
TGTGCCAGCAGGTCTAGCGGGAATGCAGATACGCAGTATTTT
CASRSSGNADTQYF
>-|TRBV18|TRBJ2-3|-
TGTGCCAGCTCACCAACAAGTTTTAGCACAGATACGCAGTATTTT
CASSPTSFSTDTQYF
>-|TRBV19|TRBJ1-1|TRBD1
TGTGCCAACGATAACAGGGGGAACACTGAAGCTTTCTTT
CANDNRGNTEAFF
>-|TRBV5-1|TRBJ1-1|TRBD1
TGCGCCAGCAGCACCTGGACAGGGTCGAACACTGAAGCTTTCTTT
CASSTWTGSNTEAFF
>-|TRBV7-8|TRBJ1-2|TRBD1
TGTGCCAGCAGCCCGGACAGGGCCTATGGCTACACCTTC
CASSPDRAYGYTF
>-|TRBV30|TRBJ1-2|-
TGTGCCTGGAGTCTCCCGGACTTCTATGGCTACACCTTC
CAWSLPDFYGYTF
>-|TRBV5-1|TRBJ2-1|TRBD2
TGCGCCAGCAGCCCAATACTAGCGGGGTTATACAATGAGCAGTTCTTC
CASSPILAGLYNEQFF
>-|TRBV15|TRBJ1-5|-
TGTGCCACCAGCAGAGCCGGTCAGGTGGACAATCAGCCCCAGCATTTT
CATSRAGQVDNQPQHF
>-|TRBV27|TRBJ1-4|TRBD1
TGTGCCAGCAGTTTATTGGGTGACAGGGGCCAGGGGGCTAATGAAAAACTGTTTTTT
CASSLLGDRGQGANEKLFF
>-|TRBV7-9|TRBJ2-5|TRBD1
TGTGCCAGCAGCTCGGGACAGGGTAGCGGGTCAGGACAAGAGACCCAGTACTTC
CASSSGQGSGSGQETQYF
>-|TRBV9|TRBJ2-1|-
TGTGCCAGCAGCGTAGGGGACTGGAACAATGAGCAGTTCTTC
CASSVGDWNNEQFF
>-|TRBV29-1|TRBJ1-3|-
TGCAGCGTTCAAAACTCTGGAAACACCATATATTTT
CSVQNSGNTIYF
>once|TRBV28|TRBJ1-2|-
TGTGCCAGCAGTTTAAGCCCCTCCCCCAATTATGGCTACACCTTC
CASSLSPSPNYGYTF
>-|TRBV7-3|TRBJ2-1|TRBD1
TGTGCCAGCAGCTTCGACCGGGACAGCTACAATGAGCAGTTCTTC
CASSFDRDSYNEQFF
>-|TRBV19|TRBJ1-1|-
TGTGCCAGTAGTCCCACCGGGGAGGGGCTGCAAACTTTCTTT
CASSPTGEGLQTFF
>-|TRBV10-2|TRBJ1-3|-
TGCGCCAGCAGTGACCCGTTGCGGAGGGCCTACTCTGGAAACACCATATATTTT
CASSDPLRRAYSGNTIYF
>-|TRBV10-3|TRBJ2-7|-
TGTGCCATCAGTGAGTCGATGGCAGGTTCCTACGAGCAGTACTTC
CAISESMAGSYEQYF
>-|TRBV9|TRBJ2-3|-
TGTGCCAGCAGCTTAGATATCGATACGCAGTATTTT
CASSLDIDTQYF
>-|TRBV6-5|TRBJ2-5|-
TGTGCCAGCAGTTACTCGGCGGACTTCGGGGGAGAGACCCAGTACTTC
CASSYSADFGGETQYF
>-|TRBV10-2|TRBJ2-3|TRBD2
TGCGCCAGCAGTGAGGAGGCTAGCGGGACCCCCACAGATACGCAGTATTTT
CASSEEASGTPTDTQYF
>-|TRBV7-9|TRBJ2-5|TRBD2
TGTGCCAGCAGCTCTCAAGCGGGAGGGTTCGGGACCCAGTACTTC
CASSSQAGGFGTQYF
>-|TRBV4-1|TRBJ1-1|TRBD1
TGCGCCAGCAGCCAGATGACAGGGAGGAACACTGAAGCTTTCTTT
CASSQMTGRNTEAFF